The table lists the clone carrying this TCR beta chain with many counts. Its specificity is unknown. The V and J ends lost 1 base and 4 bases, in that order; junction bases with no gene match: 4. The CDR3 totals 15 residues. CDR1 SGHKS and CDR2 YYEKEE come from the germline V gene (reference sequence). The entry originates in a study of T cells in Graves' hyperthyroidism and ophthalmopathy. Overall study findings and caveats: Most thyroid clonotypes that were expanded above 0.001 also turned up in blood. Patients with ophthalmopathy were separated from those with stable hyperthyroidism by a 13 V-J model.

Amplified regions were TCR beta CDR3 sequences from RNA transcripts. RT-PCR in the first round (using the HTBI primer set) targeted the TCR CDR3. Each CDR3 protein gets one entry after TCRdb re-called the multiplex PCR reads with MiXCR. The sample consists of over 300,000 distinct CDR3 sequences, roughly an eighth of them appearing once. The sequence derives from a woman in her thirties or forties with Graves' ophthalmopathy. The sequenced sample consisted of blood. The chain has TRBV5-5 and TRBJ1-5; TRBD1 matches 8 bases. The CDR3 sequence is CASSLRGQVNQPQHF. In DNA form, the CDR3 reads TGTGCCAGCAGCTTGCGGGGACAGGTTAATCAGCCCCAGCATTTT.